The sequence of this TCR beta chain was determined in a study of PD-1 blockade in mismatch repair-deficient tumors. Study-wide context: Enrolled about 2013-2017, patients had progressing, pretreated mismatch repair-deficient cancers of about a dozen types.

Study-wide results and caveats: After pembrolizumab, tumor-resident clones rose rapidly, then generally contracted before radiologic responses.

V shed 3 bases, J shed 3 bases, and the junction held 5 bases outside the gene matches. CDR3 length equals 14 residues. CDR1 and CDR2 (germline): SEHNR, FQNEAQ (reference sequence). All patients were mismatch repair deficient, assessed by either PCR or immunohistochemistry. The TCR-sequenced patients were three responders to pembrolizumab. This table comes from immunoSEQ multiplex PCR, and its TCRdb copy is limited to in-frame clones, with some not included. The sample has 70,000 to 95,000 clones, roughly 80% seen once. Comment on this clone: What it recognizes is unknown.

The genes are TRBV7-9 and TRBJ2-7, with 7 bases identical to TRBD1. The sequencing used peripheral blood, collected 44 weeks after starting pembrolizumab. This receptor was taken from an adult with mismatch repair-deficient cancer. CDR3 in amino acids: CASSFGQVGYEQYF. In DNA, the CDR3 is TGTGCCAGCAGCTTCGGACAGGTCGGCTACGAGCAGTACTTC.